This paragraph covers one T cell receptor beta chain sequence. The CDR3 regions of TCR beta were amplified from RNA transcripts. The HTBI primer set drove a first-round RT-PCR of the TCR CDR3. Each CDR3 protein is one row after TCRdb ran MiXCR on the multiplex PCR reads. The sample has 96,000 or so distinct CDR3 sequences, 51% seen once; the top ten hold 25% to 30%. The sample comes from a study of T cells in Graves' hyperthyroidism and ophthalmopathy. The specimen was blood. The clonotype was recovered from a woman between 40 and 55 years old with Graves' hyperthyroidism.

The CDR3 loop is CASTPGLAGVRETQYF. In DNA, the CDR3 is TGTGCCAGCACCCCGGGACTAGCGGGAGTCAGGGAGACCCAGTACTTC. The chain links TRBV5-4 to TRBJ2-5; 14 bases match TRBD2. Germline V CDR1 and CDR2: SGHNT, YYREEE (reference sequence). Trimming took 6 bases from V and 5 from J; bases not matched to a gene: 9. This CDR3 region has 16 residues. Combining the CDR3 with reference TRBV5-4 and TRBJ2-5 gives the whole variable domain ETGVTQSPTHLIKTRGQQVTLRCSSQSGHNTVSWYQQALGQGPQFIFQYYREEENGRGNFPPRFSGLQFPNYSSELNVNALELDDSALYLCASTPGLAGVRETQYFGPGTRLLVL.